The rows below give T cell receptor beta chains drawn from one sample of a study of T-cell memory formation after mild COVID-19. TCRdb re-called the 5' RACE reads through MiXCR, storing one row per CDR3 protein. The data contain about 120,000 distinct CDR3 sequences, 15% to 20% of them seen just once; the ten biggest clones take up approximately 13%. The material sequenced was PBMCs or a T cell subset sorted from them (not recorded which). These receptors were collected from an adult woman who had mild COVID-19 (a few samples of this study predate the infection). Cell type and time point are not known. CDR3s include the opening cysteine and the closing phenylalanine or tryptophan. The D gene is left open where the match is weak. Where a row states a size, it is once, few, many or the class of an expanded clone; other rows omit it.

v_call,clone_size,j_call,d_call,cdr3_aa,cdr3_nt
TRBV5-1,NA,TRBJ2-7,NA,CASSLEGHWEGIYEQYF,TGCGCCAGCAGCTTGGAGGGACATTGGGAGGGAATCTACGAGCAGTACTTC
TRBV5-1,NA,TRBJ2-2,NA,CASSLASSWNTGELFF,TGCGCCAGCAGCTTGGCCTCTAGCTGGAACACCGGGGAGCTGTTTTTT
TRBV4-3,NA,TRBJ2-3,NA,CASSQDRATDTQYF,TGCGCCAGCAGCCAAGACAGGGCCACAGATACGCAGTATTTT
TRBV20-1,NA,TRBJ1-5,NA,CSARKLGTLNQPQHF,TGCAGTGCTAGAAAGCTTGGGACACTAAATCAGCCCCAGCATTTT
TRBV29-1,few,TRBJ2-1,NA,CSTRAQGSSEQFF,TGCAGCACAAGAGCCCAGGGATCCAGTGAGCAGTTCTTC
TRBV4-2,NA,TRBJ2-5,NA,CASSQDGTPGVETQYF,TGTGCCAGCAGCCAAGATGGAACCCCTGGGGTAGAGACCCAGTACTTC
TRBV12-3/TRBV12-4,many,TRBJ2-5,NA,CASSPGRALYF,TGTGCCAGCAGTCCGGGCCGGGCTCTGTACTTC
TRBV4-2,NA,TRBJ1-3,NA,CASSQDSGRAGNTIYF,TGTGCCAGCAGCCAAGATTCAGGCAGGGCGGGAAACACCATATATTTT
TRBV12-3/TRBV12-4,NA,TRBJ2-3,TRBD2,CASRGRSSGRATDTQYF,TGTGCCAGCAGGGGACGGTCTAGCGGGAGAGCCACAGATACGCAGTATTTT
TRBV5-1,NA,TRBJ2-1,TRBD2,CASSSGTLAGGLNEQFF,TGCGCCAGCAGCTCTGGTACACTAGCGGGAGGGCTCAATGAGCAGTTCTTC
TRBV6-2/TRBV6-3,few,TRBJ2-1,TRBD2,CASSYNSHREGPSYNEQFF,TGTGCCAGCAGTTACAATTCTCATAGGGAGGGCCCCTCTTACAATGAGCAGTTCTTC
TRBV4-2,few,TRBJ1-3,NA,CASSQDPTGVGGNTIYF,TGTGCCAGCAGCCAAGATCCTACGGGGGTCGGTGGAAACACCATATATTTT
TRBV27,once,TRBJ2-7,TRBD1,CASRRGQGAIYEQYF,TGTGCCAGCAGAAGGGGACAGGGGGCTATCTACGAGCAGTACTTC
TRBV27,NA,TRBJ2-1,TRBD1,CASSLSRQGNEQFF,TGTGCCAGCAGTTTGTCCCGACAGGGGAATGAGCAGTTCTTC